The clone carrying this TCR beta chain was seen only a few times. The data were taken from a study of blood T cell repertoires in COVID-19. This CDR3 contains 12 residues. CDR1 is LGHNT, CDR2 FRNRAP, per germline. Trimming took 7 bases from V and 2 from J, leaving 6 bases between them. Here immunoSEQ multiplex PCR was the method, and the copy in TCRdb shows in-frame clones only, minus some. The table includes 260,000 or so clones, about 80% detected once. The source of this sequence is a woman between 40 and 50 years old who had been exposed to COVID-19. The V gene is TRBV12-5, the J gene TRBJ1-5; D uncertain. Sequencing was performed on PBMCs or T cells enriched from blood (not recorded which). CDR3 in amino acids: CASVGGNQPQHF. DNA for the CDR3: TGTGCTAGTGTCGGGGGCAATCAGCCCCAGCATTTT.